The T cell receptor beta chain described here comes from a study of cytomegalovirus exposure and HLA in healthy donors. There are 16 residues in the CDR3. V dropped 6 bases and J dropped 0 bases, with 16 bases sitting between them. Germline CDR1 is ENHRY and CDR2 is SYGVKD. Study outcomes and limitations: Trimming of TCR beta V- and J-genes showed a link, identified in a later analysis, to a missense DCLRE1C variant. Exclusion as indistinguishable affected some V segments, including TRBV6-2 and TRBV6-3. A list of 164 TCR beta chains associated with cytomegalovirus was given.

With regard to this clone: The antigen is not known.

The PCR was carried out with 60 Vbeta primers and 13 Jbeta primers. Clones were sequenced by immunoSEQ multiplex PCR, and TCRdb holds only the in-frame ones, with some missing. The table records roughly 240,000 clones, roughly 78% of them present only once. Sequences were obtained from PBMCs. The receptor comes from a boy between 10 and 17 years old in good health and CMV-seronegative. The gene calls are TRBV10-3 and TRBJ2-3; a possible D gene is TRBD2 (6 bases). The CDR3 loop reads CAIRSREAVSTDTQYF. The CDR3 bases are TGTGCCATCAGATCAAGGGAGGCAGTTAGCACAGATACGCAGTATTTT.